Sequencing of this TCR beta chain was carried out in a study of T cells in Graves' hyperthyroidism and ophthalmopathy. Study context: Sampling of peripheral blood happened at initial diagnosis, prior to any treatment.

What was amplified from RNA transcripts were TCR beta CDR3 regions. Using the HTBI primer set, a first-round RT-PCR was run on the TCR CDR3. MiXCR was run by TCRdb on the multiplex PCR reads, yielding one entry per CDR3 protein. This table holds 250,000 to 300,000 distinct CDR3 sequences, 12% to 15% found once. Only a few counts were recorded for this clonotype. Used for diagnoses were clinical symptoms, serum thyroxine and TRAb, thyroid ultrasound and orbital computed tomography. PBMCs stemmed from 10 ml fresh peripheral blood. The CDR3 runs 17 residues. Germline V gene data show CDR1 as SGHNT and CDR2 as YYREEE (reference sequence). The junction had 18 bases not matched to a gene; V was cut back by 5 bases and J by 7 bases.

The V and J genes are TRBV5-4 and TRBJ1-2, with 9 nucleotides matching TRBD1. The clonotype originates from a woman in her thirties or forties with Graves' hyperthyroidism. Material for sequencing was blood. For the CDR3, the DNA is TGTGCCAGCAGGACCGGGACAGGGTCTGGAGTGCTTATTGGCTACACCTTC. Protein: CASRTGTGSGVLIGYTF.